This entry lists 25 T cell receptor beta chains sequenced from one sample in a study of T cells in Graves' hyperthyroidism and ophthalmopathy. Authors of the study amplified TCR beta CDR3 regions from RNA transcripts. First-round RT-PCR of the TCR CDR3 relied on the HTBI primer set. Using its own MiXCR run on the multiplex PCR reads, TCRdb lists one record per CDR3 protein. The sample shows roughly 400,000 distinct CDR3 sequences, around a quarter of them seen only once. The sequenced material came from blood. These receptors were obtained from a middle-aged man with Graves' hyperthyroidism.

This clonotype came up many times. The genes are TRBV2 and TRBJ2-7; D gene ambiguous. The V end lost 6 bases, the J end lost 3 bases, and 9 bases lay between the germline ends. This CDR3 region has 12 residues. The germline CDR1 and CDR2 sequences are SNHLY and FYNNEI. CDR3 region: CASRPDGYEQYF. DNA for the CDR3: TGTGCCAGCAGGCCCGACGGCTACGAGCAGTACTTC.

The table lists this clonotype with a few counts. The J gene is TRBJ2-3, the V gene TRBV7-3; perhaps TRBD1 as D (6 bases). Germline CDR1 and CDR2: SGHTA and FQGTGA. CDR3 length: 15 amino acids. Between the trimmed V and J ends, which lost 0 bases and 0 bases, there was a span of 7 bases. CDR3 protein: CASSLTGASTDTQYF. In DNA, the CDR3 is TGTGCCAGCAGCTTAACGGGGGCTAGCACAGATACGCAGTATTTT. Variable domain in full (rest from reference TRBV7-3 and TRBJ2-3): GAGVSQTPSNKVTEKGKYVELRCDPISGHTALYWYRQSLGQGPEFLIYFQGTGAADDSGLPNDRFFAVRPEGSVSTLKIQRTERGDSAVYLCASSLTGASTDTQYFGPGTRLTVL.

The rearrangement uses TRBV30 and TRBJ1-6; D unresolved. Germline V lookup: CDR1 GTSNPN, CDR2 SVGIG (reference sequence). This CDR3 region has 14 residues. V dropped 0 bases and J dropped 2 bases, with 5 bases sitting between them. CDR3 region: CAWSVGTYNSPLHF. Written as DNA, the CDR3 is TGTGCCTGGAGTGTTGGTACCTATAATTCACCCCTCCACTTT.

The chain joins TRBV6-5 to TRBJ2-3; TRBD2 matches 12 bases. V lost 4 bases and J lost 4; bases outside the gene matches: 9. The length of the CDR3 is 17 residues. CDR1 is MNHEY, CDR2 SVGAGI, per germline. CDR3 region: CASSSTSGSYSPDTQYF. The CDR3 coding sequence is TGTGCCAGCAGTTCGACTAGCGGGAGCTATTCTCCAGATACGCAGTATTTT.

The chain recombines TRBV10-3 with TRBJ1-2, with D hard to call. V was shortened by 2 bases and J by 7 bases, with 5 bases between the two germline ends. The germline gives CDR1 ENHRY, CDR2 SYGVKD. This CDR3 has 11 amino acids. This CDR3 is CAISEMGGYTF. Written as DNA, the CDR3 is TGTGCCATCAGTGAGATGGGTGGCTACACCTTC.

The chain combines TRBV5-1 with TRBJ2-3; tentative D call: TRBD1 (5 bases). CDR3 length: 16 residues. CDR1 and CDR2 (germline): SGHRS, YFSETQ. V lost 0 bases and J lost 3, with 14 bases in between. The CDR3 is CASSLGQTSKTDTQYF. The CDR3 coding sequence is TGCGCCAGCAGCTTGGGACAGACATCGAAAACAGATACGCAGTATTTT.

The chain carries TRBV12-3 or TRBV12-4 and TRBJ1-3; D unclear. Trimming took off 4 bases at V and 8 bases at J, with 12 bases between the two ends. The CDR3 has 13 amino acids. In DNA, the CDR3 is TGTGCCAGCAGTTCTTCTGGGATCGACACCATATATTTT. This codes for CASSSSGIDTIYF.

The chain has TRBV6-1 and TRBJ2-7; TRBD1 might be the D (5 bases). Trimming removed 5 bases from V and 6 bases from J, with 17 bases in between. The CDR3 runs 14 residues. Germline V gives CDR1 MNHNS, CDR2 SASEGT. CDR3 amino acids: CASSYSRVDTEQYF. CDR3 in DNA: TGTGCCAGCAGTTATTCCAGGGTTGACACCGAGCAGTACTTC.

The chain employs TRBV27 and TRBJ2-7; D unclear. V gave up 6 bases and J gave up 5 bases, with 17 bases separating them. Germline assignment: CDR1 MNHEY and CDR2 SMNVEV (reference sequence). The CDR3 totals 14 residues. The CDR3 here is CASSAPDSSNEQYF. In nucleotides, the CDR3 is TGTGCCAGCAGCGCCCCTGACTCCTCAAACGAGCAGTACTTC.

This chain joins TRBV19 and TRBJ1-1; 8 nucleotides match TRBD1. V was clipped by 8 bases and J by 0 bases; unmatched bases: 8. The CDR3 length is 15 residues. Germline-derived CDR1 and CDR2 are LNHDA and SQIVND (reference sequence). CDR3 sequence reads: CASHRQGQVNTEAFF. In DNA, the CDR3 is TGTGCCAGTCATAGACAGGGGCAGGTGAACACTGAAGCTTTCTTT.

This clonotype was seen only a few times. J is TRBJ1-5 and V is TRBV20-1; 8 bases agree with TRBD1. The CDR3 contains 15 residues. Looked up from germline, CDR1 is DFQATT and CDR2 is SNEGSKA (reference sequence). The trim removed 3 bases at V and 6 bases at J, leaving 10 bases unmatched. The DNA for the CDR3 is TGCAGTGCTAGTTCGGGGGCAGGGGGCGTTCAGCCCCAGCATTTT. This translates into CSASSGAGGVQPQHF.

This clonotype was counted between two and nine times. The chain is built from TRBV19 and TRBJ2-2; D possibly corresponds to TRBD1 (6 bases). Germline V gene sequence: CDR1 LNHDA, CDR2 SQIVND (reference sequence). The CDR3 is 14 residues long. Trimming removed 4 bases from V and 2 bases from J, with 8 bases in between. This CDR3 is CASSTGTNTGELFF. In nucleotides, the CDR3 is TGTGCCAGTAGTACCGGGACAAACACCGGGGAGCTGTTTTTT.

This clonotype was found many times. The chain joins TRBV12-3 or TRBV12-4 to TRBJ2-7; 7 bases are a match to TRBD1. The CDR3 consists of 13 residues. After removal of 7 bases from V and 6 bases from J, the junction contained 9 bases not matched to a gene. CDR3 amino acids: CASKAGGIPEQYF. The CDR3, as DNA: TGTGCCAGCAAGGCAGGGGGAATACCCGAGCAGTACTTC.

V and J are TRBV4-1 and TRBJ1-3; D unclear. Germline V CDR1 and CDR2: MGHRA, YSYEKL. V was shortened by 1 base and J by 0 bases, with 10 bases between the two germline ends. The CDR3 is 16 residues long. The CDR3 loop is CASSQVGKSSGNTIYF. The CDR3 DNA is TGCGCCAGCAGCCAAGTCGGGAAGAGCTCTGGAAACACCATATATTTT.

The V call is TRBV5-6, the J call TRBJ1-2; D may be TRBD1 (5 bases). The CDR3 spans 15 residues. Germline V gene data show CDR1 as SGHDT and CDR2 as YYEEEE. V was cut by 2 bases and J by 7 bases, with 18 bases left in between. DNA for the CDR3: TGTGCCAGCAGCTTCCGGGGGGTTGGCGCCTTTGGCTACACCTTC. Protein sequence: CASSFRGVGAFGYTF.

The J gene is TRBJ2-7, the V gene TRBV11-2; D is possibly TRBD1 (6 bases). The CDR3 consists of 17 residues. The V gene's germline CDR1 is SGHAT and CDR2 FQNNGV. Trimming shortened V by 8 bases and J by 0 bases, and 23 bases separated the two germline ends. CDR3 DNA sequence: TGTGCCAGCGGTCCTCCGCCGGACAGCCGCAGCTCCTACGAGCAGTACTTC. Translated, it gives CASGPPPDSRSSYEQYF.

This chain links TRBV5-1 with TRBJ2-5; D gene unclear. The CDR3 has 14 residues. The germline CDR1 and CDR2 sequences are SGHRS and YFSETQ. V lost 5 bases to trimming and J lost 4 bases, with 15 bases between them. The CDR3 bases are TGCGCCAGCAGGCGTGGGGAAACCATAGAGACCCAGTACTTC. This codes for CASRRGETIETQYF.

The chain combines TRBV6-1 with TRBJ2-7; D is possibly TRBD1 (6 bases). Germline V CDR1 and CDR2: MNHNS, SASEGT. The CDR3 contains 17 residues. Trimming cost V 6 bases and J 6 bases, with 27 bases left between them. CDR3 residues: CASSLSLSPGQSREQYF. CDR3 bases: TGTGCCAGCAGCCTTTCACTCAGCCCGGGACAATCTCGCGAGCAGTACTTC.

There are a few counts of this clonotype. CDR3 DNA: TGTGCCTGGGCTTCAAGGGGTTCTCAGCCCCAGCATTTT. Encoded protein: CAWASRGSQPQHF. This chain uses TRBV30 with TRBJ1-5; D is perhaps TRBD1 (5 bases). CDR1 is GTSNPN, CDR2 SVGIG, per germline (reference sequence). The CDR3 length is 13 residues. Trimming stripped 5 bases from V and 6 bases from J, with 14 bases between.

The V call is TRBV28, the J call TRBJ2-1; 7 bases align to TRBD1. After removal of 2 bases from V and 3 bases from J, the junction contained 7 bases not matched to a gene. CDR3 length: 16 residues. Germline assignment: CDR1 MDHEN and CDR2 SYDVKM. The CDR3 bases are TGTGCCAGCAGTTTACCCCTCGGGACAGTCTACAATGAGCAGTTCTTC. Translated, it gives CASSLPLGTVYNEQFF.

This clonotype came up many times. The chain employs TRBV28 and TRBJ2-7, with 10 positions matching TRBD1. Trimming cost V 5 bases and J 3 bases; bases outside gene matches: 7. CDR3 size: 15 residues. The V gene's germline CDR1 is MDHEN and CDR2 SYDVKM. CDR3 coding DNA: TGTGCCAGCAGTCCCACCGGGACAGGGGTCTACGAGCAGTACTTC. It yields the protein CASSPTGTGVYEQYF.

This clonotype has a handful of counts. V usage is TRBV12-3 or TRBV12-4 and J usage is TRBJ1-4; D not certain. The CDR3 runs to 13 residues. V shed 10 bases and J shed 3 bases, with 12 bases lying between them. The CDR3 nucleotides are TGTGCCACTCGAAGACGTTCTAATGAAAAACTGTTTTTT. Translation: CATRRRSNEKLFF.

The rearrangement links TRBV5-1 to TRBJ1-4, with 11 bases matching TRBD1. From germline, CDR1 is SGHRS and CDR2 YFSETQ. The CDR3 spans 15 residues. V was pared by 3 bases and J by 7 bases, with 5 bases of the junction left unmatched. In DNA, the CDR3 is TGCGCCAGCAGCTCTGCCGGGACAGGGGGTGAAAAACTGTTTTTT. Its translation is CASSSAGTGGEKLFF.

This clonotype turned up a few times. The chain joins TRBV28 to TRBJ2-7; 8 bases are shared with TRBD2. The CDR3 is 14 residues long. Germline CDR1 MDHEN, CDR2 SYDVKM. Unmatched junction bases numbered 6, after V lost 3 bases and J lost 5 bases. CDR3 nucleotide sequence: TGTGCCAGCAGTTTGTCCAGCGGGAGTAACGAGCAGTACTTC. It codes for CASSLSSGSNEQYF.

This clonotype has more than one count but fewer than ten. The DNA for the CDR3 is TGTGCCAGCAGCGTCGGTTCACTAGCCGGAGAGACCCAGTACTTC. Amino acids: CASSVGSLAGETQYF. The chain is built from TRBV7-9 and TRBJ2-5; D might be TRBD2 (6 bases). CDR1 SEHNR and CDR2 FQNEAQ come from the germline V gene (reference sequence). This CDR3 has 15 residues. V was clipped by 5 bases and J by 4 bases, with 17 bases between them.